This T cell receptor (beta chain) was captured in a study of cytomegalovirus exposure and HLA in healthy donors (TCRdb year 2017). Turning to the overall study: An earlier analysis of roughly 500 of the donors reported 276 Gb of sequence data and 100 million to 140 million unique TCR beta sequences from around 200 million T cells. An early release covering approximately 600 HLA-typed donors comprised 300 to 350 gigabases of sequencing data and about 90 million unique TCR sequences. Among the approximately 400 genotyped donors, roughly 80% belonged to the genetic ancestry cluster associated with self-reported Caucasian donors. The study was designed to test whether signatures of past pathogen exposure could be identified by cataloging public T cell receptors. The study used immunosequencing to profile the T cell repertoires of some 600 subjects and linked those repertoires to cytomegalovirus serostatus. A separate validation cohort of roughly 120 different subjects was used in addition to the roughly 620-subject first cohort. To predict cytomegalovirus infection status, the study brought together high-throughput TCR immunosequencing, statistical association of individual TCRs with disease status, and machine learning. A later analysis re-analyzed previously published TCR beta repertoires from approximately 670 donors and added high-resolution HLA genotyping to study TCR occurrence patterns. In the later analysis, no new phenotypic data were used to find candidate immune exposures; instead, reliance was placed on TCR beta sequences and their occurrence across donors. In an earlier analysis of 587 of the donors, high-throughput TCR beta sequencing was used to judge whether each TCR beta V gene segment behaved as functional or pseudogenic. Alongside the repertoire data, information on donor age, sex, ethnicity and CMV serostatus was compiled. A later genetic analysis used genome-wide SNP genotypes for about 65% of the roughly 700 donors, treating that subset as a discovery cohort. Every discovery cohort repertoire had been produced on one sequencing platform. Both class I and class II loci were covered by HLA typing, at four-digit resolution. The number of typed donors differed by locus: about 629-640 for A, B, C, DRB1 and DQB1; 500 to 550 for DQA1; around 580 for DPA1; and 400 to 480 for DPB1. A handful of DR-DQ haplotypes were handled as single units for association and clustering because linkage in the cohort was strong. Among approximately 370 genotyped donors of the cohort, an average of around 220,000 unique TCR beta nucleotide sequences was sequenced per donor, of which 15% to 20% were non-productive.

Deletion took 0 bases off V and 0 bases off J, with a span of 12 bases between the germline ends. From a lookup of the germline V gene, CDR1 and CDR2 are SGHTA and FQGNSA. The CDR3 sequence holds 16 residues, the cysteine and phenylalanine included. The CDR3 DNA has 48 bases and is translated from base 1. The method was the immunoSEQ multiplex PCR assay. A mixture of 60 forward primers for TCR Vbeta segments and 13 reverse primers for TCR Jbeta segments was used in the multiplex PCR. The CDR3 region of rearranged TCR beta genes was amplified from genomic DNA by a multiplex PCR assay. The Illumina HiSeq System was used to sequence the amplified TCR beta libraries as 87-base-pair reads. Per the source publication's procedure: A later analysis tallied 75 million to 95 million unique TCR beta chains across the 650 to 750 repertoires, and approximately 11 million of those chains were shared by two or more donors. A nearest-neighbor algorithm error-corrected the raw reads and collapsed the reads into unique sequences, merging closely related sequences to remove PCR and sequencing errors. V, D and J gene segments were assigned by aligning CDR3 sequences to IMGT reference sequences. Each retained sequence needed at least a six-nucleotide match to both a V gene segment and a J gene segment. Rearrangements were called productive when the CDR3 lacked stop codons and stayed in frame with V and J; all others were non-productive. CDR3 was defined according to IMGT convention as the region running from the second conserved V-encoded cysteine to the conserved J-encoded phenylalanine. The earlier analysis of 550 to 650 of the donors excluded any sequence lacking an unambiguous match to a single V gene segment. In an earlier analysis of a few hundred of the donors, V segments were called functional above 56.7% productive rearrangements and were called segregating when the between-donor standard deviation exceeded 5%. A statistical classification framework was developed to diagnose cytomegalovirus status using the catalog of TCR beta chain sequences. In a later analysis, V and J genes were assigned by comparing TCR nucleotide sequences against IMGT/GENE-DB human TR gene sequences. The TCRdist pipeline was used in a later analysis to assign CDR3 sequences and most-parsimonious VDJ recombination scenarios. In a later analysis, every TCR beta chain was defined by the combination of its CDR3 amino acid sequence and its V-gene family, and reads without a unique V-gene family were dropped. A later analysis removed over 500 highly shared, low-generation-probability nucleotide sequences to deal with suspected cross-contamination and a sequencing artifact. In a later analysis, a clonal expansion index was calculated for each public chain from normalized within-repertoire ranks of inferred template counts. Generation probabilities in a later analysis came from a VDJ recombination model fitted to out-of-frame rearrangements, and those results were checked against IGoR. In a later analysis, hypergeometric tests were used to score TCR-TCR, TCR-HLA and TCR-CMV co-occurrence, with a repertoire-size bias correction applied to TCR pairs. False discovery rates were estimated in a later analysis by permuting HLA or CMV assignments 20 times. A later analysis grouped co-occurring TCRs with DBSCAN, adding TCRdist sequence similarity when clustering within HLA-allele-positive subsets. Repertoires with fewer than 30,000 or more than 120,000 public chains, plus five repertoires with anomalous nucleotide sharing, were excluded from co-occurrence clustering. Entries here come from immuneACCESS through TCRdb and include only in-frame sequences with V and J called. Some clones fail to appear in such tables; in the studies checked, an unresolved V gene covers under half of the shortfall, and the cause of the remainder is unknown. Clonal size and the V and J genes are those of that table, whereas D and trimming came from the DNA. This sample comprises about 160,000 clones, around 69% of them detected only once. Under 1.5% of the sample is held by the ten biggest clonotypes.

Results and caveats for the whole study, not just this receptor: Compared with the roughly 600-donor mean, donors in an Asian-associated ancestry cluster had fewer N-insertions in productive TCRs, according to a later genetic analysis. Roughly uniform sequencing depth across donors was assumed in presence/absence analyses, although this assumption may not hold. In a later analysis, HLA-associated TCR beta chains showed more clonal expansion and lower generation probabilities than non-associated chains that were equally common. Specific HLA alleles were associated with around 18,000 TCR beta sequences at a false discovery rate of 0.05 in a later analysis. According to a later analysis, most CMV-associated TCR beta chains appeared to be HLA-restricted, and the HLA associations seemed to be driven largely by CMV exposure. Because the 87-base-pair reads could not distinguish some IMGT-functional V segments, including TRBV6-2 and TRBV6-3, those segments were excluded. The study listed 150 to 200 TCR beta chains as associated with cytomegalovirus. A later analysis found that TCR association rates varied across HLA loci, with DRB1 alleles showing the most associated TCRs and HLA-C alleles the fewest. A further reported finding was that TCR beta sequences accurately predicted the HLA-A and HLA-B alleles for most subjects in the first cohort. When HLA alleles, especially DR and DQ, strongly co-occurred, TCR associations were difficult to assign to individual alleles. Cytomegalovirus status was reported to be diagnosed by the classifier with high specificity and sensitivity in both the original and validation cohorts. Several of the top co-occurrence clusters appeared to be linked to parvovirus B19, influenza, CMV and Epstein-Barr virus, according to a later analysis. Only TCR beta chains were sequenced in this cohort, and the absence of alpha or paired-chain data limited detectable features. In a later genetic analysis, a missense DCLRE1C variant was associated with V-gene and J-gene trimming of TCR beta chains, and the association was replicated in an independent cohort. Over 15 rarely observed V segments, including chromosome 9 orphons, were excluded from the earlier analysis of almost 600 of the donors because counts were too low. The authors suggested that the approach could potentially be generalized to other disease states and immunological phenotypes. An earlier analysis of approximately 540 of the donors showed that most TCR beta V segments appeared in productive rearrangements either about 87% or about 30% of the time, which broadly matched IMGT annotations. CMV serostatus was the only immune exposure information available for the cohort. HLA typing was unavailable for some donors at each locus, so association tests used only the typed subset. A cluster of highly shared sequence variants was judged likely to represent a technical artifact of the sequencing pipeline. Linkage disequilibrium might explain the correlated functional status among segregating V segments, but an unknown experimental factor could not be excluded. Three of the identified cytomegalovirus-associated TCR beta chains were confirmed in vitro to be specific for cytomegalovirus antigens. Across donors, most TCR sequences were observed very rarely, whereas some public TCRs were present in many individuals.

This clone was seen a handful of times. It lacks a known antigen. Nothing much larger sits one base from this clone, and base qualities are not available. In total, approximately 700 healthy bone marrow donors made up the cohort. All cohort members were sampled while nominally healthy, although unrecorded immune exposures were likely present. The donor tested CMV seronegative and was one of the 352 seronegative cohort members. A peripheral blood sample was collected from each donor, and TCR beta sequencing was performed on peripheral blood mononuclear cells. The Qiagen DNeasy Blood Extraction Kit was used to extract genomic DNA from the blood cell samples.

The chain is encoded by TRBV7-2 joined to TRBJ2-7, with the D gene too uncertain to name. This sequence was found in a man aged 55 to 70 in good health and CMV-seronegative. Sequences were obtained from PBMCs. The DNA is TGTGCCAGCAGCTTAGCGCCGTGGCGGAGCTCCTACGAGCAGTACTTC. Protein translation: CASSLAPWRSSYEQYF.